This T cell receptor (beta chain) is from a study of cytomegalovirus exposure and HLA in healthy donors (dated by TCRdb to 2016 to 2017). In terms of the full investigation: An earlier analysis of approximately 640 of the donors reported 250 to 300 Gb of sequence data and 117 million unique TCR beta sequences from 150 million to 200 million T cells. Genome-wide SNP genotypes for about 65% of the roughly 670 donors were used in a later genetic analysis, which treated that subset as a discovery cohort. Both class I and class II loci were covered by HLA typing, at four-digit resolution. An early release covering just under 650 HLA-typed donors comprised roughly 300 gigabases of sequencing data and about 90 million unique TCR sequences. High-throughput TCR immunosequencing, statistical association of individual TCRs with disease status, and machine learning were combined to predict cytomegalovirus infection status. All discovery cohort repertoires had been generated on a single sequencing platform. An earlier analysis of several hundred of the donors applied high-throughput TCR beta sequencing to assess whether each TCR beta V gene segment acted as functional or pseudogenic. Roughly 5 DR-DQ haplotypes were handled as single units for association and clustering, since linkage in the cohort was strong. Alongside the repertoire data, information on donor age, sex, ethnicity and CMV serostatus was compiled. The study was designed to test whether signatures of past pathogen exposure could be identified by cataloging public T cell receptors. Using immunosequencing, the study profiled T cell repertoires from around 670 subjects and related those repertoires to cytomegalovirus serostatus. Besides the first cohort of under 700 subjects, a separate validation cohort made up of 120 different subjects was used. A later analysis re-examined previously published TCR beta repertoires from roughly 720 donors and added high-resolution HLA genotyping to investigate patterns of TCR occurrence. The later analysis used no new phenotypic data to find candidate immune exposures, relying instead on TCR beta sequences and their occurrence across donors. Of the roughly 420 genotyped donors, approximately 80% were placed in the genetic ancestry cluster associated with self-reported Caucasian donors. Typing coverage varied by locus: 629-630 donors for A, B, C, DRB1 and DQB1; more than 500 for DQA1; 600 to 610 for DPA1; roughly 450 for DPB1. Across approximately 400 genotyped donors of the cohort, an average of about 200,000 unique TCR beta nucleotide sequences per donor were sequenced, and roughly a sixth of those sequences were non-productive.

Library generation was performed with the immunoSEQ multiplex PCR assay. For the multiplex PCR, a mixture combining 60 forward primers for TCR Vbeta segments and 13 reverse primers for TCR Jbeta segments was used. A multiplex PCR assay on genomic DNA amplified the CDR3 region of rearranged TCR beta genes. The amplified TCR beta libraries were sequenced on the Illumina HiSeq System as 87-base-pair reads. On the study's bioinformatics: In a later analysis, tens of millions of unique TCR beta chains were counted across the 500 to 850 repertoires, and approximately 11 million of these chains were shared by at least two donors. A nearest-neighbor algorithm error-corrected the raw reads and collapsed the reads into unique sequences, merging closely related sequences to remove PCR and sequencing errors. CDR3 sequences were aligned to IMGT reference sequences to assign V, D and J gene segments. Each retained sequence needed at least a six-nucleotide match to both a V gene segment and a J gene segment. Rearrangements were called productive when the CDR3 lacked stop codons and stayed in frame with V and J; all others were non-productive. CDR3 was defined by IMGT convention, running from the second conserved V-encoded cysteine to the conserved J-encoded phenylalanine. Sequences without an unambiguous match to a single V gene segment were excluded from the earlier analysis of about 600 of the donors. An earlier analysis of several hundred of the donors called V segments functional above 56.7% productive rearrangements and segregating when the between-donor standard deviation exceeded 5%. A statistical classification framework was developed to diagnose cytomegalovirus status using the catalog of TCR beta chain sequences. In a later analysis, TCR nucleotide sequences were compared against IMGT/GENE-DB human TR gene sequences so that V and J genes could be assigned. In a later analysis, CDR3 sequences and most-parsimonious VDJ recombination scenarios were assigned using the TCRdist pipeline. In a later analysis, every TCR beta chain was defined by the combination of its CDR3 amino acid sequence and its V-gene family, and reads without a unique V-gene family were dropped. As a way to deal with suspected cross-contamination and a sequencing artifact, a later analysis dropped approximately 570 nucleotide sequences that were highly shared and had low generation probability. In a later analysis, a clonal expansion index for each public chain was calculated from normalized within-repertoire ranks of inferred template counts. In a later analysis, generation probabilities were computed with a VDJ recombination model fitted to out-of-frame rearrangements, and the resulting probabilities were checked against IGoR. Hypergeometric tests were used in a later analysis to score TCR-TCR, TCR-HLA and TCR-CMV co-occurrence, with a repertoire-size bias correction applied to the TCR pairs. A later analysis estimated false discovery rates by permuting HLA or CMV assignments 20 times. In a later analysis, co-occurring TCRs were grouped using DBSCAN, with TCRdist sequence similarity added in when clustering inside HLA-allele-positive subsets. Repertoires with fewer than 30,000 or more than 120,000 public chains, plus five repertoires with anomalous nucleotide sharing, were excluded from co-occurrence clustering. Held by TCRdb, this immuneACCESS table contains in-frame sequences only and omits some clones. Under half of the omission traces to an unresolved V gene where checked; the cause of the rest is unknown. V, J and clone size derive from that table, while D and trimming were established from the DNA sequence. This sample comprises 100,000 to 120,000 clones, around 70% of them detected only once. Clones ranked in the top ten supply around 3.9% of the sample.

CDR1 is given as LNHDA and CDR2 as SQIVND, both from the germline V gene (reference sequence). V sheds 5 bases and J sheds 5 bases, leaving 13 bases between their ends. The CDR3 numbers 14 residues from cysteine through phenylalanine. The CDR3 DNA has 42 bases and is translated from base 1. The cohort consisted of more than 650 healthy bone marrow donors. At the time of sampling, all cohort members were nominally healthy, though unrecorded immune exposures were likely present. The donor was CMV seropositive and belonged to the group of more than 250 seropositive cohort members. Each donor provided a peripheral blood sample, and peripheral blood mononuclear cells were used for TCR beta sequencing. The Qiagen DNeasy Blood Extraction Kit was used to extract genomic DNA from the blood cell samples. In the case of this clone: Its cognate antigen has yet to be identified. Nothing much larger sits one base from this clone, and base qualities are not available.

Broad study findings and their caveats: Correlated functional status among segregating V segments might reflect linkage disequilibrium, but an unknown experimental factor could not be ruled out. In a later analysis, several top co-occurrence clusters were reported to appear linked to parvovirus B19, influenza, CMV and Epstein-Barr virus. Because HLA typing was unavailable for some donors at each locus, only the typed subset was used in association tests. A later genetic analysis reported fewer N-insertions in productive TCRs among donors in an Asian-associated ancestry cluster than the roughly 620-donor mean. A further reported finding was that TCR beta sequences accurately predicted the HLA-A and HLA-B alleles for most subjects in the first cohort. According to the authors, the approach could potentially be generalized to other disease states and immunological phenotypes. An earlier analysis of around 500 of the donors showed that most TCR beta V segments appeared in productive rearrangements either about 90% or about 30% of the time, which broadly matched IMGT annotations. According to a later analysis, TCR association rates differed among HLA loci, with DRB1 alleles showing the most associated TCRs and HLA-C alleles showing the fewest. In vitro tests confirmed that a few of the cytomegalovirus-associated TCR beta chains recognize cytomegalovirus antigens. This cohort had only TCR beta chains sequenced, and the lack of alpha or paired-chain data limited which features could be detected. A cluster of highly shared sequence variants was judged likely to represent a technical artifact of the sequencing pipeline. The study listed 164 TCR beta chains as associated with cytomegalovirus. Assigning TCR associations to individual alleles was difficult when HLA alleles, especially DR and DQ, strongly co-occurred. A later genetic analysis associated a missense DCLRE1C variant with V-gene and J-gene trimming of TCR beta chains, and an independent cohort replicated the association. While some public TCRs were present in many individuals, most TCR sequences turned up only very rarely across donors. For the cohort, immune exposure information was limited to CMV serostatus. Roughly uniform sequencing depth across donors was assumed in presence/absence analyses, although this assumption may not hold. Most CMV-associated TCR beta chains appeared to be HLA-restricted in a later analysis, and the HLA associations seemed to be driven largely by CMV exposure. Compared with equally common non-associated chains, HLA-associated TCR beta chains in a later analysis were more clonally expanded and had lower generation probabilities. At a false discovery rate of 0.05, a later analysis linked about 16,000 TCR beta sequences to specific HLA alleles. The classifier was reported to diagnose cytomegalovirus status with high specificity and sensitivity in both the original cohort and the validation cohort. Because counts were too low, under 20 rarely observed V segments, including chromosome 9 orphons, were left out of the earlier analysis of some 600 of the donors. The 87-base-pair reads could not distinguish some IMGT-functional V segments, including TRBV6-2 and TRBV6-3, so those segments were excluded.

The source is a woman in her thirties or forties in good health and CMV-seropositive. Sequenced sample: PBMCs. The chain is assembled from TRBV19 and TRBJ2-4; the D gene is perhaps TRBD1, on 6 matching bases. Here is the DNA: TGTGCCAGTAGTCGACAGGCGATAGAAAACATTCAGTACTTC. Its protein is CASSRQAIENIQYF.